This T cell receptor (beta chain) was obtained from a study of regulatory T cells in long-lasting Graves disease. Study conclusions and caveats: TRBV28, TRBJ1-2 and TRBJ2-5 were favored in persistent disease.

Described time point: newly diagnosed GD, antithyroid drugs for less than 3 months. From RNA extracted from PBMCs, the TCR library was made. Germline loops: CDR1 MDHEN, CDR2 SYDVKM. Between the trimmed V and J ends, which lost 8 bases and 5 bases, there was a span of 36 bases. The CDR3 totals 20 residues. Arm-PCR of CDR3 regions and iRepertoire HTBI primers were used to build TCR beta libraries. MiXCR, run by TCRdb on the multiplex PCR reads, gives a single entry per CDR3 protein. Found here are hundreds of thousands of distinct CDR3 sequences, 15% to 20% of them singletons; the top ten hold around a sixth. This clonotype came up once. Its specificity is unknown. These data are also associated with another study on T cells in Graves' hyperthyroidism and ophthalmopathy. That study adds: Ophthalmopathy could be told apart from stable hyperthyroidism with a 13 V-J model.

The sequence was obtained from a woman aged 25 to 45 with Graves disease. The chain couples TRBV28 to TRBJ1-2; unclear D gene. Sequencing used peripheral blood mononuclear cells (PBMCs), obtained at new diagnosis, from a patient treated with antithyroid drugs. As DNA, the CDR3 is TGTGCCAGCTCCTCTGAAATTCTGGGGAGAGGGCCTATTGTGGGTTATGGCTACACCTTC. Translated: CASSSEILGRGPIVGYGYTF.